This T cell receptor (beta chain) was retrieved from a study of lymphopenia after photon versus proton radiotherapy. Here immunoSEQ multiplex PCR was the method, and the copy in TCRdb shows in-frame clones only, minus some. The sample includes 40,000 to 55,000 clones, more than 85% of them seen just once. Study-wide findings and caveats: Photon-treated patients lost naive T cells and TCR diversity; proton-treated stayed stable. Post-nadir diversity loss with photons came from oligoclonal expansion, particularly CD8+ Temra cells. A bigger post-nadir fall in TCR diversity correlated inversely with survival time in deceased patients.

Germline V gives CDR1 LGHNA, CDR2 YSLEER. V lost 1 base to trimming and J lost 0 bases, with 11 bases between them. CDR3 length equals 16 residues. Notes on this clone: Its antigen is currently unknown.

V usage is TRBV4-3 and J usage is TRBJ2-3; D is possibly TRBD1 (5 bases). The receptor was isolated from a woman in her forties with cholangiocarcinoma. Source: peripheral blood, taken from a patient treated with photon-based radiotherapy. The CDR3 DNA follows: TGCGCCAGCAGCCAAGGACGACAGACTAGCACAGATACGCAGTATTTT. Translation: CASSQGRQTSTDTQYF.